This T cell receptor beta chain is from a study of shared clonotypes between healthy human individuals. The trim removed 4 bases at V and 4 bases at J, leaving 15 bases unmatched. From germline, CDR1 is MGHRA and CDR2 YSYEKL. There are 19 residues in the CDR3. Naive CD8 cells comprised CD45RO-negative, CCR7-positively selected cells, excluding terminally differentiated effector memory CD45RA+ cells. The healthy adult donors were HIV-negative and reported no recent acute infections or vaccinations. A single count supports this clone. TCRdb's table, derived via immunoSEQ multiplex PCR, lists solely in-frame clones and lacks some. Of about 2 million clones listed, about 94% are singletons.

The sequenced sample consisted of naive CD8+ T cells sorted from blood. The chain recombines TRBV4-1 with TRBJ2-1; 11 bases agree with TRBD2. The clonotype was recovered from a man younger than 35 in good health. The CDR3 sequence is CASSLTPRLAGSLYNEQFF. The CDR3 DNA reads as TGCGCCAGCAGCCTTACGCCCCGACTAGCGGGAAGCCTTTACAATGAGCAGTTCTTC.